The present TCR beta chain was sequenced within a study of blood T cells in healthy people across ages. Study-wide results and limits: As age increased, TCR beta diversity per million T cells fell in a roughly linear fashion.

Every participating donor contributed 7.5 to 10 milliliters of peripheral blood through a draw. Then a second PCR, running roughly 6 to 11 cycles, was carried out with a sample-barcoded 5' primer and a J-beta primer mix. Every single cDNA molecule received a tag from a template-switch adaptor with 12 random nucleotides. Every individual sample yielded 2.5 million or more paired-end reads (each containing CDR3). TCRdb re-called the 5' RACE reads through MiXCR, storing one row per CDR3 protein. Of under 1,000,000 distinct CDR3 sequences in the sample, around 36% were seen once. The CDR3 spans 15 residues. The germline V gene has CDR1 DFQATT and CDR2 SNEGSKA (reference sequence). A note on this clonotype: The antigen remains undetermined. One end of the junction does not line up with germline, which may come from a read error.

The TCR originated in a young man in good health. Sequencing input: blood. The J gene is TRBJ1-1, the V gene TRBV20-1; 8 nucleotides agree with TRBD1. The CDR3 is CSARLRTGMNTEVFF. The CDR3 DNA reads as TGCAGTGCTAGATTGAGGACAGGGATGAACACTGAAGTTTTCTTT.